The 8 T cell receptor beta chains below all came from one sample that was sequenced in a study of T cell responses to AZD1222 COVID-19 vaccine. Only in-frame clones appear in the TCRdb table, and some are missing; sequencing was by immunoSEQ multiplex PCR. The table has around 120,000 clones, about 90% seen once. The specimen comprised peripheral blood, sampled on day 0 of MenACWY control vaccination. The source of these receptors is an adult in good health.

This chain uses TRBV4-1 with TRBJ2-1; 9 bases fit TRBD2. The CDR3 sequence is 18 residues long. Trimming at V came to 1 base and at J to 7 bases, leaving 14 bases not matched to a gene. Germline V CDR1 and CDR2: MGHRA, YSYEKL. The CDR3 sequence is CASSQVGVAGVFGNEQFF. The CDR3 DNA follows: TGCGCCAGCAGCCAAGTGGGGGTAGCGGGAGTCTTTGGGAATGAGCAGTTCTTC.

The chain combines TRBV28 with TRBJ1-2; 9 bases fit TRBD1. Germline assignment: CDR1 MDHEN and CDR2 SYDVKM. The CDR3 spans 14 residues. V trimming: 8 bases; J trimming: 5 bases; junction bases outside the gene matches: 9. The CDR3 region has the DNA TGTGCCAGCCGCAGAGGGACAGGGCTGTATGGCTACACCTTC. As protein: CASRRGTGLYGYTF.

The chain recombines TRBV4-1 with TRBJ2-4; 15 bases align to TRBD2. J lost 8 bases, V lost 4 bases, and 12 bases had no gene match. This CDR3 is built from 18 residues. Per germline, CDR1 MGHRA and CDR2 YSYEKL. CDR3 loop: CASSLLPGLAGGGYIQYF. In DNA, the CDR3 is TGCGCCAGCAGCCTCTTGCCGGGACTAGCGGGAGGTGGGTACATTCAGTACTTC.

The CDR3 is CSAGADEKLFF. CDR3 DNA: TGCAGCGCCGGGGCCGATGAAAAACTGTTTTTT. The chain carries TRBV29-1 and TRBJ1-4, with D possibly matching TRBD1 (5 bases). V gave up 7 bases and J gave up 6 bases, with 9 bases separating them. Germline V gene data show CDR1 as SQVTM and CDR2 as ANQGSEA. There are 11 residues in the CDR3.

J is TRBJ2-2 and V is TRBV2, with a tentative D call TRBD1 (5 bases). V lost 1 base and J lost 0, with 6 bases in between. CDR3 length: 15 amino acids. The V gene's germline CDR1 is SNHLY and CDR2 FYNNEI. The CDR3 loop is CASSEEQANTGELFF. In nucleotides, the CDR3 is TGTGCCAGCAGTGAAGAACAGGCGAACACCGGGGAGCTGTTTTTT. The whole variable domain, remainder taken from reference TRBV2 and TRBJ2-2, is EPEVTQTPSHQVTQMGQEVILRCVPISNHLYFYWYRQILGQKVEFLVSFYNNEISEKSEIFDDQFSVERPDGSNFTLKIRSTKLEDSAMYFCASSEEQANTGELFFGEGSRLTVL.

The chain combines TRBV7-8 with TRBJ2-7; D is perhaps TRBD1 or TRBD2 (5 bases each). CDR3 length: 13 residues. V was pared by 5 bases and J by 3 bases, with 11 bases between. Germline V gene sequence: CDR1 SGHVS, CDR2 FQNEAQ. Written as DNA, the CDR3 is TGTGCCAGCAGCCGGGACGCAATCTACGAGCAGTACTTC. Protein: CASSRDAIYEQYF.

DNA of the CDR3: TGTGCCAGTAGTATACCCGGGACAGAAGAAAAACTGTTTTTT. Translation: CASSIPGTEEKLFF. The J gene is TRBJ1-4, the V gene TRBV19; 7 nucleotides line up with TRBD1. Losses at the gene ends were 2 bases for V and 8 bases for J; bases not matched to a gene: 5. The CDR3 is 14 amino acids. The germline gives CDR1 LNHDA, CDR2 SQIVND (reference sequence). Filled out from reference TRBV19 and TRBJ1-4, the complete variable domain reads DGGITQSPKYLFRKEGQNVTLSCEQNLNHDAMYWYRQDPGQGLRLIYYSQIVNDFQKGDIAEGYSVSREKKESFPLTVTSAQKNPTAFYLCASSIPGTEEKLFFGSGTQLSVL.

This clone appeared once. The chain has TRBV30 and TRBJ1-1; D is possibly TRBD1 (5 bases). Trimming removed 2 bases from V and 10 bases from J, with 14 bases in between. Germline V gene sequence: CDR1 GTSNPN, CDR2 SVGIG (reference sequence). This CDR3 is 12 amino acids long. CDR3 amino acids: CAWSPDRQGAFF. As DNA, the CDR3 is TGTGCCTGGAGTCCGGATAGGCAGGGAGCTTTCTTT.